The following is a TCR beta chain sequence with its context. This sample is drawn from a study of cytomegalovirus exposure and HLA in healthy donors. The primer mix had 60 Vbeta and 13 Jbeta primers. Profiling relied on immunoSEQ multiplex PCR, and the TCRdb table lists in-frame clones only, not all of them. The sample carries 150,000 to 200,000 clones, under 80% recorded once. Donors were ostensibly healthy at sampling, although undocumented immune exposures were probable. This receptor was identified in a woman between 25 and 40 years old in good health and CMV-seropositive. The sample was PBMCs.

The CDR3 coding sequence is TGTGCCAGCAGTTTTGCCAGGGGCTTAATGACGACTTACAATGAGCAGTTCTTC. Residues: CASSFARGLMTTYNEQFF. The chain couples TRBV27 to TRBJ2-1; tentative D call: TRBD1 (6 bases). Germline CDR1 and CDR2: MNHEY and SMNVEV (reference sequence). CDR3 size: 18 residues. The V end was cut by 3 bases, the J end by 4 bases, with 22 bases between.